The entry below gives a single TCR beta chain sequence along with its context. Antigen specificity is unknown. The primer mix had 60 Vbeta and 13 Jbeta primers. The table came from immunoSEQ multiplex PCR; TCRdb's copy has only in-frame clones and leaves some out. The table includes over 110,000 clones, approximately 80% detected once. Per the germline V gene, CDR1 is KGHSH and CDR2 is LQKENI. V lost 0 bases and J lost 2; bases outside the gene matches: 6. There are 19 residues in the CDR3. The sample belongs to a study of cytomegalovirus exposure and HLA in healthy donors. Across the study: The Caucasian-associated ancestry cluster held about 80% of roughly 370 genotyped donors.

General study results and limits: Later analysis showed TCR association rates varying by HLA locus, highest for DRB1 and lowest for HLA-C. Some V segments, including TRBV6-2 and TRBV6-3, were excluded as indistinguishable. Several of the most significant clusters appeared linked to common viral pathogens, based on a later analysis.

Sequencing was done on a sample of PBMCs. This chain links TRBV18 with TRBJ2-1, with 14 bases matching TRBD2. The receptor comes from a woman between 40 and 50 years old in good health and CMV-seropositive. The CDR3 nucleotides read TGTGCCAGCTCACCACCGACTAGCGGGAGGGCCAGGGCCTACAATGAGCAGTTCTTC. This gives the protein CASSPPTSGRARAYNEQFF.